This T cell receptor (beta chain) is from a study of blood T cells in healthy people across ages. Study-level background: There was about one barcoded beta molecule captured by template switching per two T cells. Findings of the study overall: Older individuals had lower TCR beta diversity per million T cells (the decline was roughly linear).

CDR3 size: 13 residues. Germline values: CDR1 DFQATT, CDR2 SNEGSKA (reference sequence). Trimming took 4 bases from V and 3 from J, leaving 12 bases between them. A note on this clonotype: The antigen remains undetermined.

The use of a sample-barcoded 5' primer and a J-beta primer mix characterized a second PCR of roughly 6 to 11 cycles. A single record per CDR3 protein comes from TCRdb applying MiXCR to the 5' RACE reads. The profile shows about a million distinct CDR3 sequences, 35% to 40% of them singletons. Healthy Caucasian individuals from Russia aged roughly 6 to 100 were enrolled as donors. Whenever a sample was processed, at least 6 million PBMCs were isolated. The sample taken for sequencing was blood. The V gene is TRBV20-1, the J gene TRBJ1-1; D gene uncertain. This receptor was obtained from a man aged 18 to 29 in good health. CDR3 sequence: CSAKGTRDTEAFF. The CDR3 DNA sequence: TGCAGTGCTAAGGGCACAAGGGACACTGAAGCTTTCTTT.